This TCR beta chain emerged from a study of technical replicates of blood from several donors. Some clones are missing from TCRdb's copy, which holds only in-frame ones; the method was immunoSEQ multiplex PCR. The data show roughly 68,000 clones, 80% to 95% seen once. This clone appeared a few times. The sequenced material came from PBMCs. The TCR originated in a human donor in good health. Some clones in this sample may be carry-over from other donors' samples.

CDR3 sequence (DNA): TGTGCCAGCTCACAACAGGGTGGGATCTACGAGCAGTACTTC. As protein: CASSQQGGIYEQYF. V is TRBV18 and J is TRBJ2-7, with D possibly being TRBD1 (6 bases). The CDR3 sequence is 14 residues long. Trimming removed 4 bases at V and 3 bases at J, with 13 bases between. The germline V gene has CDR1 KGHSH and CDR2 LQKENI. The complete variable domain, with remaining parts taken from reference TRBV18 and TRBJ2-7, reads NAGVMQNPRHLVRRRGQEARLRCSPMKGHSHVYWYRQLPEEGLKFMVYLQKENIIDESGMPKERFSAEFPKEGPSILRIQQVVRGDSAAYFCASSQQGGIYEQYFGPGTRLTVT.